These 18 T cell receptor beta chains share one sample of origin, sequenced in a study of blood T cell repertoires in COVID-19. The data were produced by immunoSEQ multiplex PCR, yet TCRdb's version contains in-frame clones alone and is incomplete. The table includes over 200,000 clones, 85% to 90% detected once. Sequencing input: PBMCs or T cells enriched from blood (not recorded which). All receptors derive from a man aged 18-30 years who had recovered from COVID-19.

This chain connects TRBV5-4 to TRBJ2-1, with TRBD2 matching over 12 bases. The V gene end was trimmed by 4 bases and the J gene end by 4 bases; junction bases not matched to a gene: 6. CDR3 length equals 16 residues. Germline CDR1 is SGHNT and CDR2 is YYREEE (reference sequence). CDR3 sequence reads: CASSRRLAGAYNEQFF. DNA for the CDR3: TGTGCCAGCAGCCGTAGACTAGCGGGGGCATACAATGAGCAGTTCTTC.

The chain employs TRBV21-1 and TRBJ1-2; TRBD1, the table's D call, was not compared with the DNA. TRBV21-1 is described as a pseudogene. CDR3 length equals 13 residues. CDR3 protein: CASSCYRAHGYTF. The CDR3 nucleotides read TGTGCCAGCAGCTGCTACAGGGCCCATGGCTACACCTTC.

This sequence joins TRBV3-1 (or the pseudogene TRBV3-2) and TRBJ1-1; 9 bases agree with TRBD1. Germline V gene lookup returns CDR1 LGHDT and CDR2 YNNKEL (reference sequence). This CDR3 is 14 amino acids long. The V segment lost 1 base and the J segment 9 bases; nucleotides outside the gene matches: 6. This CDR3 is CASSQGETGGKAFF. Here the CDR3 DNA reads TGTGCCAGCAGCCAAGGTGAGACAGGGGGGAAAGCTTTCTTT.

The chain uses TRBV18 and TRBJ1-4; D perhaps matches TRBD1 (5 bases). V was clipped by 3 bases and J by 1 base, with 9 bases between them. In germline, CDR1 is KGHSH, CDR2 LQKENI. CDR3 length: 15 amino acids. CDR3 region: CASSPQGGTNEKLFF. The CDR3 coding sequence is TGTGCCAGCTCACCCCAGGGCGGAACTAATGAAAAACTGTTTTTT.

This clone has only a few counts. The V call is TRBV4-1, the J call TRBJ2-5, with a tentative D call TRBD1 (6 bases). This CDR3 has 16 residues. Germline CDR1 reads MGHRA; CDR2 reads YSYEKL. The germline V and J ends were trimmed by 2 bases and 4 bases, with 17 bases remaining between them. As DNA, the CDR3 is TGCGCCAGCAGCCAATGGCTACAGGGATCTGTAGAGACCCAGTACTTC. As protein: CASSQWLQGSVETQYF.

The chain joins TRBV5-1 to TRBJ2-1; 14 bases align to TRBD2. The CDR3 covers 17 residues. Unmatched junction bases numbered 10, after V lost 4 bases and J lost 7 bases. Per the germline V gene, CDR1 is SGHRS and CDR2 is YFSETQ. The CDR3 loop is CASSEGGLAGVSNEQFF. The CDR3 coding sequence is TGCGCCAGCAGCGAGGGGGGACTAGCGGGAGTATCGAATGAGCAGTTCTTC.

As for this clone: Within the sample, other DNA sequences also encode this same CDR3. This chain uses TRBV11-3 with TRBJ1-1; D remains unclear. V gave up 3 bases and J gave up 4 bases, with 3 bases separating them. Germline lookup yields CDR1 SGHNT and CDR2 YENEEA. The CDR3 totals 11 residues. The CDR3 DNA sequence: TGTGCCAGCAGCTTCTCCACTGAAGCTTTCTTT. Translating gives CASSFSTEAFF.

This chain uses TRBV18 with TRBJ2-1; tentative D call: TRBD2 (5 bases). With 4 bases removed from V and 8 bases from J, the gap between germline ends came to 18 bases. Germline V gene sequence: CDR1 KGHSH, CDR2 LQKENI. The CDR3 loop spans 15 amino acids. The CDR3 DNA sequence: TGTGCCAGCTCACTCCCCAGCGGCCACCGTTATGAGCAGTTCTTC. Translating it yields CASSLPSGHRYEQFF.

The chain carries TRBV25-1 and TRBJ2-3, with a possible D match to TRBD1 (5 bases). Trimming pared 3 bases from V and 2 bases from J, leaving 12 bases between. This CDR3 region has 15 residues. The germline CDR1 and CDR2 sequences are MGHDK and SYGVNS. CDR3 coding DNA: TGTGCCAGCAGTGAGTGGCACGGACACACAGATACGCAGTATTTT. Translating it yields CASSEWHGHTDTQYF.

Written as DNA, the CDR3 is TGCGCCAGCAGCTCTTCAGGGGACTATGGCTACACCTTC. This translates into CASSSSGDYGYTF. This chain joins TRBV5-1 and TRBJ1-2; maybe TRBD1 (6 bases). The V gene's germline CDR1 is SGHRS and CDR2 YFSETQ. The CDR3 runs 13 residues. V was trimmed by 3 bases and J by 3 bases, leaving 9 bases between them.

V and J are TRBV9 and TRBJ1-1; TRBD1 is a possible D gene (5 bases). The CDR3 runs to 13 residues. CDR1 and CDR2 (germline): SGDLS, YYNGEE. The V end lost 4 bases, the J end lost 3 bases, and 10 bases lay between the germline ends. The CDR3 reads CASSTTVYTEAFF. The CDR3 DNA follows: TGTGCCAGCAGCACGACAGTCTACACTGAAGCTTTCTTT.

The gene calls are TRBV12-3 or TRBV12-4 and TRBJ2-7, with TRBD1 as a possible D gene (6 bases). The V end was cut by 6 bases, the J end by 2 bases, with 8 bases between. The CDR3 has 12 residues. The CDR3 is CASRGDTYEQYF. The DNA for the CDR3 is TGTGCCAGCAGAGGGGACACCTACGAGCAGTACTTC.

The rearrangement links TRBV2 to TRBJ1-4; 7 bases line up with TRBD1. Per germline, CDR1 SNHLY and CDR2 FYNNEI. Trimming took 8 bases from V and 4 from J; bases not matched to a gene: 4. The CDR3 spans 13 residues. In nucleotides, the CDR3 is TGTGCCAGCGACCGGGACAGTAATGAAAAACTGTTTTTT. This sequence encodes CASDRDSNEKLFF.

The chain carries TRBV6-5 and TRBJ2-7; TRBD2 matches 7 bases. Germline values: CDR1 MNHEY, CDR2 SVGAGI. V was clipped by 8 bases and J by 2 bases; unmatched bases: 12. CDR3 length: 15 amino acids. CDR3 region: CASRRSGNPAYEQYF. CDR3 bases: TGTGCCAGCCGGCGAAGCGGGAATCCTGCCTACGAGCAGTACTTC.

The CDR3 here is CASSRSGNPQDTGELFF. The CDR3 DNA reads TGTGCCAGCAGCCGTAGCGGGAACCCACAGGACACCGGGGAGCTGTTTTTT. V and J are TRBV11-3 and TRBJ2-2; TRBD2 matches 8 bases. The V gene's germline CDR1 is SGHNT and CDR2 YENEEA. The CDR3 loop spans 17 amino acids. V lost 5 bases to trimming and J lost 3 bases; unmatched junction nucleotides: 11.

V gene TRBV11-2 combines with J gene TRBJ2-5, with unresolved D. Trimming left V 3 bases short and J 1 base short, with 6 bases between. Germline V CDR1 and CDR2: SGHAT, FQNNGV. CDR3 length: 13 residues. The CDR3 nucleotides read TGTGCCAGCAGCTTTAACATCCAAGAGACCCAGTACTTC. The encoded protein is CASSFNIQETQYF.

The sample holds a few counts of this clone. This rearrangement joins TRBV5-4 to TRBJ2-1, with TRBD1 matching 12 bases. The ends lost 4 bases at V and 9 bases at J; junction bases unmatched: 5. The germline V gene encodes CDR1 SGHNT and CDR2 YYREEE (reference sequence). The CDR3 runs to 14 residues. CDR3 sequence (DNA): TGTGCCAGCAGCCGGGACAGGGGGCATGGTGAGCAGTTCTTC. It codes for CASSRDRGHGEQFF.

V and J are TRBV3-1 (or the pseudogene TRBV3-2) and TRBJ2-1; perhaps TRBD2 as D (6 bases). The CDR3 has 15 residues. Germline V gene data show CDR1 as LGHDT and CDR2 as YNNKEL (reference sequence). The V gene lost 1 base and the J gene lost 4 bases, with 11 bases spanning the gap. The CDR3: CASSQGVAEYNEQFF. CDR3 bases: TGTGCCAGCAGCCAAGGAGTAGCGGAGTACAATGAGCAGTTCTTC.